Listed below are T cell receptor beta chains from one sample, sequenced in a study of cytomegalovirus exposure and HLA in healthy donors. The protocol was immunoSEQ multiplex PCR, while the TCRdb copy is restricted to in-frame clones and leaves out a portion. The sample yields 200,000 or so clones, less than 90% seen once. The specimen sequenced was PBMCs. The receptors derive from a girl under three years old in good health and CMV-seronegative. The CDR3 runs from the conserved cysteine through the conserved F or W. D genes are given only for firm matches. Size tells how often a clone was seen (once, few, many) or the class of an expanded clone, and some rows leave it out.

length: 17; size: -; V: TRBV4-3; J: TRBJ2-2; D: TRBD2; CDR3: CASSRLAGTKNTGELFF; DNA: TGCGCCAGCAGCCGACTTGCCGGGACTAAAAACACCGGGGAGCTGTTTTTT
length: 16; size: -; V: TRBV7-8; J: TRBJ2-2; D: TRBD2; CDR3: CASSLGASGHTGELFF; DNA: TGTGCCAGCAGCTTAGGGGCTAGCGGACACACCGGGGAGCTGTTTTTT
length: 15; size: -; V: TRBV4-3; J: TRBJ2-2; D: -; CDR3: CASSPDRRRAGELFF; DNA: TGCGCCAGCAGCCCAGACAGGCGGAGGGCCGGGGAGCTGTTTTTT
length: 12; size: -; V: TRBV4-1; J: TRBJ2-2; D: -; CDR3: CASSPYTGELFF; DNA: TGCGCCAGCAGCCCTTACACCGGGGAGCTGTTTTTT
length: 13; size: -; V: TRBV9; J: TRBJ2-1; D: -; CDR3: CASSAVRNNEQFF; DNA: TGTGCCAGCAGCGCCGTCAGGAACAATGAGCAGTTCTTC
length: 15; size: -; V: TRBV19; J: TRBJ1-5; D: TRBD1; CDR3: CASTLTGPSNQPQHF; DNA: TGTGCCAGTACTCTGACAGGGCCCTCCAATCAGCCCCAGCATTTT
length: 19; size: -; V: TRBV11-2; J: TRBJ2-3; D: TRBD2; CDR3: CASSLDPRGGPFGTDTQYF; DNA: TGTGCCAGCAGCTTAGATCCGCGCGGGGGGCCCTTCGGCACAGATACGCAGTATTTT
length: 15; size: -; V: TRBV9; J: TRBJ1-2; D: -; CDR3: CASSVDGRGNYGYTF; DNA: TGTGCCAGCAGCGTAGACGGCAGGGGAAACTATGGCTACACCTTC
length: 12; size: -; V: TRBV19; J: TRBJ1-2; D: -; CDR3: CASSPQGYGYTF; DNA: TGTGCCAGTAGTCCGCAGGGATATGGCTACACCTTC
length: 14; size: -; V: TRBV4-1; J: TRBJ1-1; D: -; CDR3: CASSQLEGITEAFF; DNA: TGCGCCAGCAGCCAATTGGAGGGGATCACTGAAGCTTTCTTT
length: 17; size: -; V: TRBV9; J: TRBJ2-2; D: -; CDR3: CASSPRGAGVNTGELFF; DNA: TGCGCCAGCAGCCCCCGGGGGGCGGGGGTGAACACCGGGGAGCTGTTTTTT
length: 11; size: -; V: TRBV20-1; J: TRBJ1-2; D: -; CDR3: CSATDGDGYTF; DNA: TGCAGTGCTACCGACGGGGATGGTTACACCTTC
length: 16; size: -; V: TRBV7-8; J: TRBJ1-1; D: TRBD1; CDR3: CASSSWGGQGRTEAFF; DNA: TGTGCCAGCAGCTCGTGGGGGGGACAGGGGAGGACTGAAGCTTTCTTT
length: 13; size: -; V: TRBV27; J: TRBJ1-4; D: -; CDR3: CASSSGFDEKLFF; DNA: TGTGCCAGCAGTTCGGGGTTCGATGAAAAACTGTTTTTT
length: 13; size: few; V: TRBV7-9; J: TRBJ1-5; D: -; CDR3: CASSLSINQPQHF; DNA: TGTGCCAGCAGCTTGAGTATAAATCAGCCCCAGCATTTT